This passage covers 32 T cell receptor beta chains from one sample sequenced in a study of shared clonotypes between healthy human individuals. TCRdb's copy holds only in-frame clones and misses some; the assay was immunoSEQ multiplex PCR. The sample holds about 800,000 clones, about 96% seen once. Positively selected for CCR7, the CD45RO-negative cells used as naive CD8 cells excluded terminally differentiated effector memory CD45RA+ cells. The specimen sequenced was naive CD8+ T cells sorted from blood. The source is a man under 40 in good health.

The rearrangement uses TRBV25-1 and TRBJ2-1; no firm D call. The germline V gene encodes CDR1 MGHDK and CDR2 SYGVNS. Trimming pared 9 bases from V and 12 bases from J, leaving 15 bases between. The CDR3 length is 11 residues. Here the CDR3 reads CASGPLGMQFF. The CDR3 nucleotides read TGTGCCAGTGGCCCTCTAGGAATGCAGTTCTTC.

The rearrangement links TRBV30 to TRBJ1-2; 10 bases fit TRBD1. The CDR3 runs 14 residues. The J segment lost 6 bases and the V segment lost 5 bases, leaving 9 bases of the junction unmatched. Germline CDR1 is GTSNPN and CDR2 is SVGIG (reference sequence). CDR3 coding DNA: TGTGCCTGGTCCGCCGTAGGGACAGGGGATGGCTACACCTTC. Translating it yields CAWSAVGTGDGYTF.

The chain employs TRBV9 and TRBJ1-2, with a possible D match to TRBD1 (6 bases). Looked up from germline, CDR1 is SGDLS and CDR2 is YYNGEE. This CDR3 has 15 residues. The ends were cut back, 4 bases at V and 0 bases at J, with 13 bases in the middle. The CDR3 protein is CASSTRQEPNYGYTF. The CDR3 nucleotides are TGTGCCAGCAGCACCCGACAGGAGCCTAACTATGGCTACACCTTC.

The chain is built from TRBV11-2 and TRBJ2-1, with 11 bases matching TRBD2. Germline-derived CDR1 and CDR2 are SGHAT and FQNNGV. The CDR3 length is 19 residues. J was trimmed by 1 base and V by 5 bases; bases with no gene match: 13. The CDR3 is CASSQTSGSEIGSYNEQFF. CDR3 coding DNA: TGTGCCAGCAGCCAAACTAGCGGGAGCGAGATCGGTTCCTACAATGAGCAGTTCTTC.

This clone was counted a single time. This chain connects TRBV7-8 to TRBJ2-2; 9 bases fit TRBD2. There are 15 residues in the CDR3. Germline V gene lookup returns CDR1 SGHVS and CDR2 FQNEAQ. The J segment lost 6 bases and the V segment lost 3 bases, leaving 5 bases of the junction unmatched. CDR3 nucleotides: TGTGCCAGCAGCTTTTTAGCGGGAGTCTCCGGGGAGCTGTTTTTT. Its translation: CASSFLAGVSGELFF.

This clone was picked up one time. CDR3 protein: CASGRDRGTGELFF. The DNA of the CDR3 is TGTGCTAGTGGCCGGGACAGGGGCACCGGGGAGCTGTTTTTT. This rearrangement joins TRBV12-5 to TRBJ2-2; TRBD1 matches at 10 bases. The CDR3 runs 14 residues. Germline trimming cut 6 bases from V and 4 bases from J; bases unmatched to any gene: 2. Per germline, CDR1 LGHNT and CDR2 FRNRAP. The full variable domain, in which reference TRBV12-5 and TRBJ2-2 provide the parts outside the CDR3, is DARVTQTPRHKVTEMGQEVTMRCQPILGHNTVFWYRQTMMQGLELLAYFRNRAPLDDSGMPKDRFSAEMPDATLATLKIQPSEPRDSAVYFCASGRDRGTGELFFGEGSRLTVL.

A word on this clone: The junction differs from germline at one of its ends, possibly a read error. The V gene is TRBV7-7, the J gene TRBJ2-2, with D tentatively TRBD2 (5 bases). The length of the CDR3 is 15 residues. Germline V gene lookup returns CDR1 SSHAT and CDR2 FNYEAQ (reference sequence). This CDR3 is CASSPSTRPAGELFF. In DNA form, the CDR3 reads TGTGCTAGCAGCCCTTCAACTAGACCCGCCGGGGAGCTGTTTTTT.

The rearrangement links TRBV20-1 to TRBJ2-5, with TRBD1 identical over 8 bases. Trimming cost V 7 bases and J 4 bases; bases outside gene matches: 2. Germline lookup yields CDR1 DFQATT and CDR2 SNEGSKA (reference sequence). The CDR3 consists of 11 residues. This chain's CDR3 is CSVQGAETQYF. The CDR3 bases are TGCAGTGTCCAGGGGGCAGAGACCCAGTACTTC.

V is TRBV7-9 and J is TRBJ2-7; 7 bases are shared with TRBD1. The germline CDR1 and CDR2 sequences are SEHNR and FQNEAQ (reference sequence). With 5 bases clipped from V and 3 bases from J, the junction kept 7 bases outside the gene matches. The CDR3 sequence is 14 residues long. The DNA of the CDR3 is TGTGCCAGCAGCCTCCTTGGACAGGACTACGAGCAGTACTTC. Its protein is CASSLLGQDYEQYF.

The DNA for the CDR3 is TGTGCCAGCAGCTTCATGAGTGGCTCCAATCAAGAGACCCAGTACTTC. As protein: CASSFMSGSNQETQYF. The chain uses TRBV5-4 and TRBJ2-5; D not resolved. The CDR3 has 16 amino acids. CDR1 is SGHNT and CDR2 is YYREEE in the germline V gene (reference sequence). The ends were cut back, 2 bases at V and 2 bases at J, with 16 bases in the middle.

The rearrangement joins TRBV5-8 to TRBJ2-7; unclear D gene. Trimming took off 3 bases at V and 1 base at J, with 11 bases between the two ends. The CDR3 consists of 14 residues. Germline CDR1 reads SGHTS; CDR2 reads YDEGEE. The CDR3 reads CASSYMAGSYEQYF. The DNA for the CDR3 is TGTGCCAGCAGCTACATGGCAGGATCCTACGAGCAGTACTTC.

The chain links TRBV19 to TRBJ2-7; no firm D call. The CDR3 has 13 amino acids. Germline V gene lookup returns CDR1 LNHDA and CDR2 SQIVND (reference sequence). Trimming removed 6 bases at V and 0 bases at J, with 9 bases between. The CDR3 DNA reads as TGTGCCAGTAGGCCTAAGGGCTCCTACGAGCAGTACTTC. Protein sequence: CASRPKGSYEQYF.

This clone has a single count. This chain connects TRBV6-5 to TRBJ2-7, with D unclear. The CDR3 extends over 15 amino acids. Germline V gene lookup returns CDR1 MNHEY and CDR2 SVGAGI. V was cut by 0 bases and J by 0 bases, with 9 bases left in between. In DNA form, the CDR3 reads TGTGCCAGCAGTTACTCGTATAGAGCCTCCTACGAGCAGTACTTC. Translated, it gives CASSYSYRASYEQYF.

This chain connects TRBV30 to TRBJ1-2, with unresolved D. Trimming pared 3 bases from V and 7 bases from J, leaving 15 bases between. CDR1 and CDR2 (germline): GTSNPN, SVGIG (reference sequence). The CDR3 length is 13 residues. The DNA for the CDR3 is TGTGCCTGGAGGGCAGCCCTAGGGAGTGGCTACACCTTC. It codes for CAWRAALGSGYTF.

The chain recombines TRBV6-1 with TRBJ2-1; possibly TRBD2 for D (6 bases). V dropped 8 bases and J dropped 6 bases, with 20 bases sitting between them. The CDR3 loop spans 15 amino acids. Germline V CDR1 and CDR2: MNHNS, SASEGT. CDR3 amino acids: CASAPSSVSGNEQFF. The CDR3 nucleotides are TGTGCCAGCGCCCCCTCTAGCGTTTCAGGCAATGAGCAGTTCTTC.

The chain combines TRBV6-5 with TRBJ2-1; no definite D call. The CDR3 is 13 amino acids. Germline CDR1 reads MNHEY; CDR2 reads SVGAGI. V lost 6 bases, J lost 4 bases, and 10 bases lay in between. This CDR3 is CASSLVHYNEQFF. As DNA, the CDR3 is TGTGCCAGCAGCCTCGTGCATTACAATGAGCAGTTCTTC.

The chain recombines TRBV6-6 with TRBJ2-2, with 7 positions matching TRBD1. The ends lost 6 bases at V and 0 bases at J; junction bases unmatched: 4. Germline V gene data show CDR1 as MNHNY and CDR2 as SVGAGI (reference sequence). This CDR3 is 15 amino acids long. The CDR3 spells CASSPDRPNTGELFF. The DNA of the CDR3 is TGTGCCAGCAGCCCGGACAGGCCGAACACCGGGGAGCTGTTTTTT.

The chain is built from TRBV6-6 and TRBJ1-1; D unresolved. Deletions cut 0 bases from V and 1 base from J, with 9 bases between. Germline assignment: CDR1 MNHNY and CDR2 SVGAGI (reference sequence). The CDR3 extends over 15 amino acids. This CDR3 reads CASSYSHVGNTEAFF. CDR3 nucleotide sequence: TGTGCCAGCAGTTACTCCCACGTTGGGAACACTGAAGCTTTCTTT.

The genes are TRBV14 and TRBJ2-1; D is possibly TRBD2 (6 bases). This CDR3 spans 15 amino acids. Germline lookup yields CDR1 SGHDN and CDR2 FVKESK. The ends were cut back, 4 bases at V and 7 bases at J, with 17 bases in the middle. The CDR3 nucleotides read TGTGCCAGCAGCCGGACCGGGAGTCCGATTAATGAGCAGTTCTTC. As protein: CASSRTGSPINEQFF.

The chain uses TRBV27 and TRBJ2-7; D unclear. This CDR3 has 13 residues. Per germline, CDR1 MNHEY and CDR2 SMNVEV (reference sequence). Trimming stripped 2 bases from V and 3 bases from J, with 8 bases between. CDR3 residues: CASSLTPDYEQYF. CDR3 nucleotide sequence: TGTGCCAGCAGTTTAACGCCGGACTACGAGCAGTACTTC.

The chain is built from TRBV5-6 and TRBJ2-1, with D perhaps TRBD1 (5 bases). From germline, CDR1 is SGHDT and CDR2 YYEEEE. V dropped 7 bases and J dropped 1 base, with 12 bases sitting between them. This CDR3 comprises 14 residues. The CDR3 coding sequence is TGTGCCAGCTCCCAGGGTTTTTCCTACAATGAGCAGTTCTTC. Protein sequence: CASSQGFSYNEQFF. Looking up the rest from reference TRBV5-6 and TRBJ2-1 gives the full variable domain: DAGVTQSPTHLIKTRGQQVTLRCSPKSGHDTVSWYQQALGQGPQFIFQYYEEEERQRGNFPDRFSGHQFPNYSSELNVNALLLGDSALYLCASSQGFSYNEQFFGPGTRLTVL.

The chain is built from TRBV7-8 and TRBJ2-1; perhaps D is TRBD1 or TRBD2 (5 bases each). The V gene's germline CDR1 is SGHVS and CDR2 FQNEAQ. CDR3 length equals 16 residues. The ends were cut back, 6 bases at V and 6 bases at J, with 21 bases in the middle. The CDR3 DNA is TGTGCCAGCAGTCCGACCCCGGGGCCCTCCCGCAATGAGCAGTTCTTC. This translates into CASSPTPGPSRNEQFF.

The chain employs TRBV7-2 and TRBJ2-2; 11 nucleotides line up with TRBD2. After removal of 3 bases from V and 7 bases from J, the junction contained 4 bases not matched to a gene. The V gene's germline CDR1 is SGHTA and CDR2 FQGNSA. This CDR3 has 15 residues. In nucleotides, the CDR3 is TGTGCCAGCAGCTTTAGACTAGCGGGAAGCGGGGAGCTGTTTTTT. As protein: CASSFRLAGSGELFF.

Comments on this clone: This sample includes further DNA sequences coding for the same CDR3. DNA for the CDR3: TGCAGCGTTGAGTGGCGGAACTATGGCTACACCTTC. It specifies CSVEWRNYGYTF. The chain joins TRBV29-1 to TRBJ1-2; D uncertain. Germline values: CDR1 SQVTM, CDR2 ANQGSEA. The V gene lost 3 bases and the J gene lost 2 bases, with 7 bases spanning the gap. The CDR3 is 12 residues long.

The V and J genes are TRBV9 and TRBJ2-7; 7 nucleotides line up with TRBD1. Germline loops: CDR1 SGDLS, CDR2 YYNGEE. Germline trimming cut 3 bases from V and 0 bases from J; bases unmatched to any gene: 3. The CDR3 has 14 amino acids. The CDR3 nucleotides read TGTGCCAGCAGCGAAAGACAGGGCTCCTACGAGCAGTACTTC. It codes for CASSERQGSYEQYF.

This chain joins TRBV27 and TRBJ1-4; TRBD1 might be the D (5 bases). Germline CDR1 is MNHEY and CDR2 is SMNVEV (reference sequence). The CDR3 has 15 amino acids. V was pared by 2 bases and J by 5 bases, with 12 bases between. For the CDR3, the DNA is TGTGCCAGCAGTTTAGAAGTAGGGGCGAATGAAAAACTGTTTTTT. It translates to CASSLEVGANEKLFF.

V usage is TRBV7-8 and J usage is TRBJ1-5; the match to TRBD1 covers 7 bases. The CDR3 sequence is 18 residues long. The V gene's germline CDR1 is SGHVS and CDR2 FQNEAQ. J lost 1 base, V lost 7 bases, and 16 bases had no gene match. The CDR3 DNA sequence: TGTGCCAGCACCCCGGGACGGGCGGCACAGGGGAGCAATCAGCCCCAGCATTTT. This translates into CASTPGRAAQGSNQPQHF.

This clone showed up just once. The CDR3 spells CASSQRLLAGYNEQFF. As DNA, the CDR3 is TGTGCCAGCAGCCAAAGGTTACTAGCGGGATACAATGAGCAGTTCTTC. V is TRBV14 and J is TRBJ2-1; the match to TRBD2 covers 10 bases. This CDR3 region has 16 residues. With V trimmed by 2 bases and J by 4 bases, 5 bases remained unmatched. Germline lookup yields CDR1 SGHDN and CDR2 FVKESK.

This clone has just one count. Other DNA sequences in this sample translate to the same CDR3. This chain links TRBV4-1 with TRBJ2-1; tentative D call: TRBD2 (5 bases). Trimming took off 4 bases at V and 0 bases at J, with 10 bases between the two ends. Germline V gives CDR1 MGHRA, CDR2 YSYEKL. The CDR3 covers 15 residues. The DNA for the CDR3 is TGCGCCAGCAGCCCTACCGGAGGCTCCTACAATGAGCAGTTCTTC. This sequence encodes CASSPTGGSYNEQFF.

The chain employs TRBV7-3 and TRBJ2-1; 7 nucleotides line up with TRBD2. CDR1 SGHTA and CDR2 FQGTGA come from the germline V gene. The V gene end was trimmed by 4 bases and the J gene end by 2 bases; junction bases not matched to a gene: 5. The CDR3 has 15 amino acids. Here the CDR3 DNA reads TGTGCCAGCAGCTCAGAAGCGGGAACCTACAATGAGCAGTTCTTC. Amino acids: CASSSEAGTYNEQFF.

This sequence joins TRBV11-2 and TRBJ1-1, with 8 bases lining up with TRBD1. The V gene's germline CDR1 is SGHAT and CDR2 FQNNGV. CDR3 size: 14 residues. The trim removed 0 bases at V and 10 bases at J, leaving 7 bases unmatched. In DNA, the CDR3 is TGTGCCAGCAGCTTAGATCGACAGGGGCTTGGAGCTTTCTTT. Its translation: CASSLDRQGLGAFF. Variable domain in full (rest from reference TRBV11-2 and TRBJ1-1): EAGVAQSPRYKIIEKRQSVAFWCNPISGHATLYWYQQILGQGPKLLIQFQNNGVVDDSQLPKDRFSAERLKGVDSTLKIQPAKLEDSAVYLCASSLDRQGLGAFFGQGTRLTVV.

CDR3 amino acids: CASSSRTDTDTQYF. Here the CDR3 DNA reads TGTGCCAGCAGCTCCCGTACAGACACAGATACGCAGTATTTT. The rearrangement joins TRBV9 to TRBJ2-3; no reliable D call. The V end lost 4 bases, the J end lost 2 bases, and 11 bases lay between the germline ends. Germline V gene data show CDR1 as SGDLS and CDR2 as YYNGEE. This CDR3 region has 14 residues.